The following is a T cell receptor beta chain sequence with its context. Its antigen is currently unknown. The CDR3 extends over 14 amino acids. Trimming removed 7 bases at V and 8 bases at J, with 20 bases between. Newly diagnosed, the hyperthyroidism patients had under 2 months' duration and were aged 18 to 65. Clinical symptoms, serum thyroxine, TRAb, thyroid ultrasound and orbital computed tomography were relied on for diagnosis. The sample is drawn from a study of Graves' ophthalmopathy and Graves' hyperthyroidism. The study amplified TCR beta CDR3 regions using RNA transcripts. After a first-round RT-PCR with HTBI primers, a second-round multiplex PCR was run. TCRdb called the multiplex PCR reads again in MiXCR, with one record for every CDR3 protein. The sample contains 620,000 or so distinct CDR3 sequences, about 24% of which appear only once. Whole-study results and caveats: Blood also carried most expanded thyroid clonotypes exceeding 0.001 frequency. The model achieved 55% to 71% sensitivity and over 72% specificity for ophthalmopathy progression.

This receptor was obtained from a woman younger than 30 with stable Graves' hyperthyroidism. Some clones in this sample may be carry-over from other donors' samples. Sequenced material: peripheral blood. The chain employs TRBV12-3 or TRBV12-4 and TRBJ1-2; TRBD1 might be the D (6 bases). The CDR3 spells CASTSAGTPKGYTF. The CDR3, as DNA: TGTGCCAGCACTTCAGCCGGGACACCCAAGGGCTACACCTTC.